What follows describes a single T cell receptor (beta chain). Its antigen is not yet known. No per-base quality is available; no much larger clone lies one base away. The data stem from a study of blood T cell repertoires in COVID-19 (dated by TCRdb to 2018 to 2021). Context from the whole study: The collaborator samples originated in the United States, Italy and Spain and spanned the acute and convalescent phases of COVID-19. The repertoires were released in a freely available public database meant as a resource for research on the immune response to SARS-CoV-2. Subjects who had been exposed to COVID-19, were actively infected with it, or had recovered from it provided the deeply sampled blood TCRbeta repertoires that made up the dataset. A de-identified subject ID, COVID-19 status, age in years and sex were almost always included in the sample metadata. The material from the prospective study consisted of cDNA or gDNA derived from T cells, B-cell-depleted T cells, or PBMCs. HLA class I and class II types, where available, came from metadata supplied by the sample provider rather than from assay-based typing. The samples were drawn from the first 160 participants of the ongoing ImmuneRACE study and from 1,254 subjects provided by 6 global collaborators.

Each collaborating institution followed its own protocols to collect whole blood in K2EDTA tubes. For TCRbeta analysis, collaborators shipped samples as frozen whole blood, isolated PBMCs, or DNA extracted from either of those sample types. TCRbeta CDR3 regions were amplified from genomic DNA by means of the immunoSEQ Assay, a bias-controlled multiplex PCR. The original pipeline was this. The number of nucleated cells in each sample was estimated from the amplification of reference gene primers within the assay. Sequence reads were collapsed and filtered to measure the absolute abundance of every unique TCRbeta CDR3 rearrangement. Productive Simpson clonality was computed per sample as the square root of Simpson's diversity index over productive rearrangements. TCRdb re-hosts the immuneACCESS table, in-frame sequences only. Its copies lack some clones; in the studies checked, an unresolved V gene accounts for under half of them, and the cause for the rest is not known. V and J calls and clone size follow that table, whereas D and trimming were derived from the DNA. The sample table lists 200,000 or so clones, 82% of them with a count of one. The top ten clones comprise about 4.8% of the sample.

General findings and caveats noted by the study authors: The quantity of clinical and demographic metadata differed by source and by participant and was supplied without curation.

Based on the germline V gene, the CDR1 and CDR2 sequences are SGHTA and FQGNSA. Spanning cysteine to phenylalanine, the CDR3 consists of 15 amino acids. CDR3 DNA is the only sequence kept; it has 45 bases, read in frame from the first base. Trimmed from V: 1 base; trimmed from J: 1 base; junction bases lacking a gene match: 0. The sample was peripheral blood. This clonotype was obtained from a woman aged 25 to 39 with acute or convalescent COVID-19. The chain is assembled from TRBV7-2 and TRBJ2-2, with TRBD1 matching 7 junction bases. CDR3 region: CASSLDRGNTGELFF. The sequenced DNA is TGTGCCAGCAGCTTAGACAGGGGGAACACCGGGGAGCTGTTTTTT.